Below are 22 T cell receptor beta chains sequenced from a single sample in a study of radiation and T cells in renal cell carcinoma. Produced via immunoSEQ multiplex PCR; TCRdb's table is partial and in-frame only. The data contain more than 100,000 clones, around 90% of them singletons. Time point in this sample: blood 2 weeks post-SBRT. The treatment was: 15 Gy SBRT to primary tumor, nephrectomy 4 weeks later. The specimen comprised blood, sampled from a patient whose treatment included radiotherapy and nephrectomy. The receptors originated from a woman between 65 and 79 years old with renal cell carcinoma.

V and J are TRBV7-8 and TRBJ2-2, with 7 positions matching TRBD2. The CDR3 consists of 17 residues. Germline lookup yields CDR1 SGHVS and CDR2 FQNEAQ. J was trimmed by 1 base and V by 4 bases; bases with no gene match: 9. CDR3 in amino acids: CASSSHRTRRNTGELFF. The CDR3 coding sequence is TGTGCCAGCAGCTCCCACCGGACTAGGAGGAACACCGGGGAGCTGTTTTTT.

The chain links TRBV4-2 to TRBJ1-5, with a tentative D call TRBD1 (5 bases). Germline CDR1 is LGHNA and CDR2 is YNFKEQ. The ends were cut back, 3 bases at V and 0 bases at J, with 6 bases in the middle. The CDR3 covers 14 residues. The CDR3 DNA reads TGTGCCAGCAGCCAGGACACTAGCAATCAGCCCCAGCATTTT. Translation: CASSQDTSNQPQHF.

The rearrangement links TRBV30 to TRBJ2-4; 12 bases fit TRBD2. With 0 bases clipped from V and 0 bases from J, the junction kept 9 bases outside the gene matches. Germline lookup yields CDR1 GTSNPN and CDR2 SVGIG (reference sequence). There are 19 residues in the CDR3. CDR3 region: CAWSVPTSGGTLAKNIQYF. Written as DNA, the CDR3 is TGTGCCTGGAGTGTACCCACTAGCGGGGGGACCCTAGCCAAAAACATTCAGTACTTC.

The V gene is TRBV6-5, the J gene TRBJ2-3; 12 bases agree with TRBD2. The V gene's germline CDR1 is MNHEY and CDR2 SVGAGI. The CDR3 consists of 15 residues. Trimming removed 6 bases from V and 5 bases from J; junction bases left unmatched: 6. CDR3 coding DNA: TGTGCCAGCAGCTGGGGACTAGCGGGCCAAGATACGCAGTATTTT. Encoded protein: CASSWGLAGQDTQYF.

The chain combines TRBV5-6 with TRBJ1-6; no firm D call. Germline V lookup: CDR1 SGHDT, CDR2 YYEEEE. Trimming left V 3 bases short and J 10 bases short, with 20 bases between. The CDR3 length is 16 residues. CDR3 sequence: CASSSRARLMGSPLHF. DNA of the CDR3: TGTGCCAGCAGCTCCCGGGCCCGACTTATGGGGTCACCCCTCCACTTT.

This clone was picked up one time. The chain combines TRBV5-1 with TRBJ2-3; TRBD2 matches at 10 bases. With 5 bases clipped from V and 0 bases from J, the junction kept 6 bases outside the gene matches. Germline lookup yields CDR1 SGHRS and CDR2 YFSETQ. The CDR3 consists of 16 residues. The CDR3 sequence: CASRPLAGVSTDTQYF. Here the CDR3 DNA reads TGCGCCAGCAGACCGCTAGCGGGGGTTAGCACAGATACGCAGTATTTT.

This chain joins TRBV2 and TRBJ2-2; the D is unclear. V was cut by 5 bases and J by 3 bases, with 13 bases left in between. The CDR3 spans 15 residues. CDR1 and CDR2 from the germline V gene are SNHLY and FYNNEI. The CDR3 protein is CASSPQGVYTGELFF. The CDR3 DNA is TGTGCCAGCAGTCCTCAAGGAGTGTACACCGGGGAGCTGTTTTTT.

V and J are TRBV9 and TRBJ1-6; TRBD1 aligns across 8 bases. The V gene end was trimmed by 0 bases and the J gene end by 9 bases; junction bases not matched to a gene: 5. The CDR3 loop spans 15 amino acids. Looked up from germline, CDR1 is SGDLS and CDR2 is YYNGEE. The CDR3 loop is CASSVGTGGTSPLHF. The CDR3, as DNA: TGTGCCAGCAGCGTAGGAACAGGGGGGACTTCACCCCTCCACTTT.

J is TRBJ2-3 and V is TRBV5-4; D not certain. This CDR3 is built from 12 residues. Germline assignment: CDR1 SGHNT and CDR2 YYREEE (reference sequence). V lost 4 bases to trimming and J lost 4 bases, with 7 bases between them. CDR3 DNA sequence: TGTGCCAGCAGCCGTGACTCAGATACGCAGTATTTT. This codes for CASSRDSDTQYF.

The chain joins TRBV5-7 to TRBJ1-5, with D possibly matching TRBD1 (5 bases). TRBV5-7 is reported as an ORF; its role is uncertain. CDR3 length: 16 amino acids. The V gene lost 2 bases and the J gene lost 2 bases, with 14 bases spanning the gap. DNA for the CDR3: TGTGCCAGCAGCTTACGTAAGGGGCCCTGCAATCAGCCCCAGCATTTT. Amino acids: CASSLRKGPCNQPQHF.

On this clone: Sequence at one end of the junction differs from germline and may be a read error. The genes are TRBV25-1 and TRBJ1-1; the match to TRBD1 covers 7 bases. This CDR3 region has 11 residues. Germline V CDR1 and CDR2: MGHDK, SYGVNS. CDR3: CTRGWYTEAFF. CDR3 sequence (DNA): TGTACCAGGGGGTGGTACACTGAAGCTTTCTTT.

V and J are TRBV19 and TRBJ2-2, with D possibly TRBD2 on 6 matching bases. Trimming stripped 5 bases from V and 4 bases from J, with 11 bases between. The CDR3 has 14 amino acids. Germline lookup yields CDR1 LNHDA and CDR2 SQIVND (reference sequence). CDR3 sequence: CASSSGGATGELFF. The CDR3 DNA reads as TGTGCCAGTAGTTCGGGCGGGGCCACCGGGGAGCTGTTTTTT.

This sequence joins TRBV30 and TRBJ1-5; D call uncertain. V lost 1 base to trimming and J lost 6 bases, with 16 bases between them. The CDR3 covers 15 residues. The germline gives CDR1 GTSNPN, CDR2 SVGIG (reference sequence). The CDR3 nucleotides read TGTGCCTGGAGTGCGGCCCCTGGAGGAGGTCAGCCCCAGCATTTT. It encodes CAWSAAPGGGQPQHF. Together with reference TRBV30 and TRBJ1-5, the CDR3 gives the full variable domain: SQTIHQWPATLVQPVGSPLSLECTVEGTSNPNLYWYRQAAGRGLQLLFYSVGIGQISSEVPQNLSASRPQDRQFILSSKKLLLSDSGFYLCAWSAAPGGGQPQHFGDGTRLSIL.

This clone has just one count. The rearrangement links TRBV4-3 to TRBJ2-7; tentative D call: TRBD1 (6 bases). Trimming cost V 0 bases and J 4 bases, with 19 bases left between them. The CDR3 totals 17 residues. The germline CDR1 and CDR2 sequences are LGHNA and YSLEER. The CDR3: CASSQESAGDRGYEQYF. The CDR3 nucleotides read TGCGCCAGCAGCCAAGAATCGGCAGGGGATCGAGGGTACGAGCAGTACTTC.

The chain employs TRBV9 and TRBJ1-3; maybe TRBD1 (6 bases). Trimming cost V 3 bases and J 4 bases, with 17 bases left between them. The CDR3 has 16 residues. In germline, CDR1 is SGDLS, CDR2 YYNGEE. CDR3 coding DNA: TGTGCCAGCAGCGCACAGGGCCGGACCTTGGGAAACACCATATATTTT. Translating it yields CASSAQGRTLGNTIYF.

V usage is TRBV7-2 and J usage is TRBJ2-5; D call uncertain. The CDR3 has 13 amino acids. With 0 bases removed from V and 2 bases from J, the gap between germline ends came to 4 bases. The germline CDR1 and CDR2 sequences are SGHTA and FQGNSA. CDR3 sequence (DNA): TGTGCCAGCAGCTTAGCGCCGCAAGAGACCCAGTACTTC. This gives the protein CASSLAPQETQYF.

The chain combines TRBV10-3 with TRBJ1-5; D may be TRBD1 (6 bases). The germline V and J ends were trimmed by 2 bases and 6 bases, with 14 bases remaining between them. Germline V CDR1 and CDR2: ENHRY, SYGVKD. This CDR3 spans 15 amino acids. The CDR3 DNA follows: TGTGCCATCAGTGAGGCTACGGGGGGCGGTCAGCCCCAGCATTTT. It yields the protein CAISEATGGGQPQHF.

The chain recombines TRBV5-4 with TRBJ2-7, with D hard to call. Germline CDR1 SGHNT, CDR2 YYREEE (reference sequence). CDR3 length: 13 residues. Trimming cost V 4 bases and J 3 bases, with 11 bases left between them. In nucleotides, the CDR3 is TGTGCCAGCAGCGAGCCGCCGGGCTACGAGCAGTACTTC. Protein sequence: CASSEPPGYEQYF.

The chain uses TRBV11-3 and TRBJ2-5; possibly TRBD1 for D (6 bases). V was clipped by 2 bases and J by 4 bases, with 14 bases between them. CDR3 size: 15 residues. Germline values: CDR1 SGHNT, CDR2 YENEEA. CDR3 DNA: TGTGCCAGCAGCTTAAGTAGCCAGGGGTTAGAGACCCAGTACTTC. Its protein is CASSLSSQGLETQYF.

This rearrangement joins TRBV28 to TRBJ1-2, with TRBD1 as a possible D gene (5 bases). Germline V gives CDR1 MDHEN, CDR2 SYDVKM. V shed 6 bases and J shed 2 bases, with 13 bases lying between them. CDR3 length equals 14 residues. CDR3 loop: CASRAHGDNYGYTF. In nucleotides, the CDR3 is TGTGCCAGCAGAGCCCACGGGGACAACTATGGCTACACCTTC.

The genes are TRBV7-2 and TRBJ2-1; 9 bases agree with TRBD2. The junction had 6 bases not matched to a gene; V was cut back by 1 base and J by 5 bases. This CDR3 spans 16 amino acids. Germline values: CDR1 SGHTA, CDR2 FQGNSA. The CDR3 nucleotides read TGTGCCAGCAGCTTAGGTATTAGCGGGGGCCACAATGAGCAGTTCTTC. Protein product: CASSLGISGGHNEQFF. The whole variable domain, filled in from reference TRBV7-2 and TRBJ2-1, reads GAGVSQSPSNKVTEKGKDVELRCDPISGHTALYWYRQSLGQGLEFLIYFQGNSAPDKSGLPSDRFSAERTGGSVSTLTIQRTQQEDSAVYLCASSLGISGGHNEQFFGPGTRLTVL.

Worth noting for this clone: No conserved phenylalanine or tryptophan is present at the end of the CDR3, so a read error is the likely explanation. The genes are TRBV6-5 and TRBJ1-2, with 8 bases fitting TRBD1. CDR3 length: 13 residues. Unmatched junction bases numbered 5, after V lost 3 bases and J lost 8 bases. From germline, CDR1 is MNHEY and CDR2 SVGAGI. The CDR3 is CASSYPGGEGYTL. The CDR3 bases are TGTGCCAGCAGTTATCCAGGGGGCGAAGGCTACACCCTC.